These 4 T cell receptor beta chains were sequenced from one sample in a study of radiotherapy plus CTLA-4 blockade in lung cancer. This table comes from immunoSEQ multiplex PCR, and its TCRdb copy is limited to in-frame clones, with some not included. Among about 51,000 clones, 65% to 85% were seen once, and the ten largest hold roughly 2.4%. Sequenced material: peripheral blood, taken from a patient treated with radiotherapy plus ipilimumab. The receptors were sampled from a human donor with non-small cell lung cancer whose response to radiotherapy plus ipilimumab could not be evaluated.

This clone was detected only a few times. One end of the junction does not line up with germline, which may come from a read error. V usage is TRBV29-1 and J usage is TRBJ2-3; D remains unclear. Germline CDR1 and CDR2: SQVTM and ANQGSEA. The CDR3 runs 12 residues. CDR3 amino acids: CSVEDLQITLDF. The DNA of the CDR3 is TGCAGCGTTGAAGATTTACAGATCACTCTGGATTTT.

The chain recombines TRBV14 with TRBJ2-7; 7 bases map to TRBD2. This CDR3 has 15 amino acids. Germline CDR1 reads SGHDN; CDR2 reads FVKESK. Unmatched junction bases numbered 7, after V lost 1 base and J lost 4 bases. The CDR3 DNA reads as TGTGCCAGCAGCCAAGGCGAGCGGGGCAGATACGAGCAGTACTTC. Its protein is CASSQGERGRYEQYF.

The chain carries TRBV4-1 and TRBJ1-3; 9 nucleotides agree with TRBD1. The germline CDR1 and CDR2 sequences are MGHRA and YSYEKL. CDR3 length: 15 residues. The ends lost 1 base at V and 4 bases at J; junction bases unmatched: 2. This CDR3 reads CASSQAGTGGNTIYF. The CDR3 DNA follows: TGCGCCAGCAGCCAAGCCGGGACAGGGGGAAACACCATATATTTT.

The chain is built from TRBV7-7 and TRBJ2-1; perhaps TRBD1 as D (5 bases). This CDR3 has 14 residues. V shed 2 bases and J shed 3 bases, with 8 bases lying between them. Germline values: CDR1 SSHAT, CDR2 FNYEAQ (reference sequence). CDR3 coding DNA: TGTGCCAGCAGCTTACAGGGTCGCTACAATGAGCAGTTCTTC. Translation: CASSLQGRYNEQFF.